This T cell receptor beta chain was captured by sequencing in a study of blood T cell repertoires in COVID-19. Study-level background: The United States, Italy and Spain supplied acute and convalescent COVID-19 samples. T cells, B-cell-depleted T cells, or PBMCs provided the cDNA or gDNA that served as material.

The CDR3 sequence is 14 residues long. Germline-derived CDR1 and CDR2 are SGHVS and FQNEAQ. Trimming took 5 bases from V and 3 from J, leaving 13 bases between them. In the study's own analysis: Researchers report that nucleated cell counts were estimated from reference gene primer amplification. Using immunoSEQ multiplex PCR, the repertoire was profiled, and TCRdb retains in-frame clones only, with some absent. V and J calls and clone size follow that table, whereas D and trimming were derived from the DNA. The sample shows around 80,000 clones, approximately 82% of them seen only once. The sequencing input was peripheral blood. The receptor was derived from a human donor in a cohort sampled during active COVID-19. V gene TRBV7-8 combines with J gene TRBJ1-1, with D tentatively TRBD1 (6 bases). The CDR3 spells CASSQSGAYTEAFF. For the CDR3, the DNA is TGTGCCAGCAGCCAATCAGGGGCTTACACTGAAGCTTTCTTT. The entire variable domain, with the rest obtained from reference TRBV7-8 and TRBJ1-1, is as follows: GAGVSQSPRYKVAKRGQDVALRCDPISGHVSLFWYQQALGQGPEFLTYFQNEAQLDKSGLPSDRFFAERPEGSVSTLKIQRTQQEDSAVYLCASSQSGAYTEAFFGQGTRLTVV.